One T cell receptor beta chain is described in this entry. The record originates from a study of blood T cell repertoires in COVID-19. Study context: Acute and convalescent COVID-19 specimens originated in the United States, Italy and Spain. Nucleic acid was either cDNA or gDNA, and it came from T cells, B-cell-depleted T cells, or PBMCs.

Under the authors' procedure: Amplifying reference gene primers gave estimates of nucleated cell counts. Generated by immunoSEQ multiplex PCR, the TCRdb table keeps only in-frame clones and is missing some. Clone size and V and J calls were adopted from that table, with D and trimming inferred from the DNA. The table includes 250,000 to 350,000 clones, roughly 89% detected once. V was clipped by 6 bases and J by 14 bases, with 22 bases between them. CDR1 and CDR2 from the germline V gene are SGHRS and YFSETQ. The CDR3 spans 13 residues. Individuals aged about 18 to 95 years were recruited from about two dozen US areas.

Sequences were obtained from PBMCs or T cells enriched from blood (not recorded which). This sequence originates from a woman aged 18-30 years with acute COVID-19. The V call is TRBV5-1, the J call TRBJ2-3; TRBD2 might be the D (6 bases). In nucleotides, the CDR3 is TGCGCCAGCACGAACCCTTCGAGGGACTCCCCGTATTTT. Encoded protein: CASTNPSRDSPYF.